This TCR beta chain emerged from a study of blood T cell repertoires in COVID-19. The wider study: Samples taken during acute and convalescent COVID-19 were collected in the United States, Italy and Spain. PBMCs, B-cell-depleted T cells, or T cells provided the cDNA or gDNA that made up the material.

This clone has a count of ten or more. In the authors' methods: Using reference gene primer amplification, nucleated cell counts were estimated. Using immunoSEQ multiplex PCR, the repertoire was profiled, and TCRdb retains in-frame clones only, with some absent. That table gives V, J and clone size, and the DNA gave D and trimming. This repertoire shows under 300,000 clones, approximately 82% found once; its top ten account for 4.9%. Specimen: peripheral blood. The clonotype was recovered from an elderly woman with active or convalescent COVID-19.

This chain's CDR3 is CASSSVNTEAFF. CDR3 nucleotides: TGTGCCAGCAGTTCAGTGAACACTGAAGCTTTCTTT. This chain joins TRBV6-2 or TRBV6-3 and TRBJ1-1; D is unresolved. With 4 bases removed from V and 0 bases from J, the gap between germline ends came to 3 bases. The CDR3 is 12 residues long. CDR1 and CDR2 (germline): MNHEY, SVGEGT.